What follows are 8 T cell receptor beta chains derived from one specimen sequenced in a study of response to subunit inactivated influenza vaccine (dated by TCRdb to 2016 to 2018). The protocol used for the library was RT-PCR. Sequencing instrument: Illumina HiSeq 2500. Through fastp at Q25 and MiXCR, TCRdb rebuilt clones from the public reads, retaining in-frame beta chains. Every entry covers one CDR3 protein and lists the most common genes and DNA from its rows. This sample is represented by about 570,000 distinct CDR3 sequences; about 11% of them were singletons. 10% to 13% of the sample is in the top ten clones. Sequencing used PBMCs from blood, obtained on the day of vaccination. The receptors come from a man aged 45 to 65 who received an inactivated influenza vaccine. Donor details come from another sample of the same person, matched by shared clones.

This clonotype was counted ten times or more. J is TRBJ2-2 and V is TRBV20-1; 7 bases fit TRBD1. After removal of 2 bases from V and 3 bases from J, the junction contained 9 bases not matched to a gene. The CDR3 is 16 amino acids. The germline CDR1 and CDR2 sequences are DFQATT and SNEGSKA (reference sequence). In DNA, the CDR3 is TGCAGTGCTAGACCTTACAGGGGATTATACACCGGGGAGCTGTTTTTT. Translated: CSARPYRGLYTGELFF.

This clonotype showed up just a few times. Written as DNA, the CDR3 is TGTGCCAGTAGTATCCCCAGGGATCGACTTCTAGCCCAGCATTTT. It encodes CASSIPRDRLLAQHF. The genes are TRBV19 and TRBJ1-5; perhaps TRBD1 as D (5 bases). The CDR3 spans 15 residues. V lost 3 bases and J 11 bases, leaving 20 bases between the germline ends. The germline V gene has CDR1 LNHDA and CDR2 SQIVND (reference sequence).

The chain combines TRBV6-1 with TRBJ1-6, with D possibly matching TRBD1 (5 bases). The CDR3 contains 15 residues. Germline V gives CDR1 MNHNS, CDR2 SASEGT. V lost 10 bases, J lost 6 bases, and 19 bases lay in between. In nucleotides, the CDR3 is TGTGCCACAGGGCCCCAGGGCGCGGGTAATTCACCCCTCCACTTT. This sequence encodes CATGPQGAGNSPLHF.

This clonotype was observed many times. The chain is built from TRBV14 and TRBJ1-1, with 9 nucleotides matching TRBD1. This CDR3 is 16 amino acids long. Unmatched junction bases numbered 8, after V lost 0 bases and J lost 6 bases. Germline V CDR1 and CDR2: SGHDN, FVKESK. The CDR3 is CASSQDLGQGRAEAFF. CDR3 DNA: TGTGCCAGCAGCCAAGATCTAGGACAGGGGAGGGCTGAAGCTTTCTTT. The full variable domain, with the rest looked up from reference TRBV14 and TRBJ1-1, is EAGVTQFPSHSVIEKGQTVTLRCDPISGHDNLYWYRRVMGKEIKFLLHFVKESKQDESGMPNNRFLAERTGGTYSTLKVQPAELEDSGVYFCASSQDLGQGRAEAFFGQGTRLTVV.

V usage is TRBV4-1 and J usage is TRBJ2-5; TRBD2 aligns across 10 bases. The ends lost 0 bases at V and 4 bases at J; junction bases unmatched: 14. The CDR3 loop spans 19 amino acids. Germline CDR1 and CDR2: MGHRA and YSYEKL. The DNA of the CDR3 is TGCGCCAGCAGCCAAGAAAGAGTTCGAGCGGGAGGGCCGCGAGAGACCCAGTACTTC. Amino acid sequence: CASSQERVRAGGPRETQYF.

This clonotype was seen a handful of times. The chain is built from TRBV19 and TRBJ2-1; 10 bases align to TRBD2. This CDR3 has 14 residues. Trimming at V came to 2 bases and at J to 6 bases, leaving 1 base not matched to a gene. The germline V gene encodes CDR1 LNHDA and CDR2 SQIVND (reference sequence). The CDR3 DNA is TGTGCCAGTAGTATACTAGCGGGAGTCAATGAGCAGTTCTTC. It encodes CASSILAGVNEQFF.

This chain links TRBV20-1 with TRBJ2-4; 9 bases fit TRBD1. The J segment lost 0 bases and the V segment lost 6 bases, leaving 15 bases of the junction unmatched. CDR3 length equals 18 residues. The V gene's germline CDR1 is DFQATT and CDR2 SNEGSKA (reference sequence). CDR3 in DNA: TGCAGTGCGCGGGACAGGGCAAGGGGGCTCCTAGCCAAAAACATTCAGTACTTC. Its protein is CSARDRARGLLAKNIQYF.

This clonotype was detected a few times. This chain uses TRBV5-6 with TRBJ2-7, with D unresolved. With 0 bases removed from V and 2 bases from J, the gap between germline ends came to 6 bases. From germline, CDR1 is SGHDT and CDR2 YYEEEE. The CDR3 covers 13 residues. This chain's CDR3 is CASSLVVTYEQYF. For the CDR3, the DNA is TGTGCCAGCAGCTTGGTCGTAACCTACGAGCAGTACTTC. Together with reference TRBV5-6 and TRBJ2-7, the CDR3 gives the full variable domain: DAGVTQSPTHLIKTRGQQVTLRCSPKSGHDTVSWYQQALGQGPQFIFQYYEEEERQRGNFPDRFSGHQFPNYSSELNVNALLLGDSALYLCASSLVVTYEQYFGPGTRLTVT.